The 9 T cell receptor beta chains presented below share a single source sample, sequenced in a study of PD-1 blockade in classical Hodgkin lymphoma. Method: immunoSEQ multiplex PCR; TCRdb's copy keeps in-frame clones and lacks some. The sample holds approximately 80,000 clones, around nine tenths seen once. No patient escaped relapse after autologous stem cell transplantation, and brentuximab vedotin exposure varied. Sample: peripheral blood mononuclear cells (PBMCs), taken at baseline. The source is a human donor with classical Hodgkin lymphoma.

The chain joins TRBV2 to TRBJ2-1; D is uncertain. V lost 6 bases to trimming and J lost 4 bases, with 13 bases between them. Germline V gene lookup returns CDR1 SNHLY and CDR2 FYNNEI. The CDR3 extends over 14 amino acids. The CDR3, as DNA: TGTGCCAGCAGGCCGGTTGACTCGTACAATGAGCAGTTCTTC. Its protein product is CASRPVDSYNEQFF.

The rearrangement uses TRBV6-1 and TRBJ1-5; D ambiguous. CDR1 and CDR2 from the germline V gene are MNHNS and SASEGT. The CDR3 spans 17 residues. V was cut by 4 bases and J by 2 bases, with 18 bases left in between. The DNA of the CDR3 is TGTGCCAGCAGTGCTTTAAGGGCCGAAAGCGGCAATCAGCCCCAGCATTTT. Residues: CASSALRAESGNQPQHF.

The chain joins TRBV27 to TRBJ2-1; no reliable D call. Trimming stripped 1 base from V and 6 bases from J, with 16 bases between. The germline V gene encodes CDR1 MNHEY and CDR2 SMNVEV (reference sequence). The length of the CDR3 is 16 residues. The DNA of the CDR3 is TGTGCCAGCAGTTTATTGGGCCCAGTAAAGTCCAATGAGCAGTTCTTC. Amino acids: CASSLLGPVKSNEQFF.

J is TRBJ2-2 and V is TRBV2; perhaps TRBD2 as D (5 bases). Trimming shortened V by 7 bases and J by 4 bases, and 10 bases separated the two germline ends. Germline loops: CDR1 SNHLY, CDR2 FYNNEI. The length of the CDR3 is 13 residues. In DNA, the CDR3 is TGTGCCAGCAAAGAGGGCCCCACCGGGGAGCTGTTTTTT. This translates into CASKEGPTGELFF.

V and J are TRBV11-3 and TRBJ1-5, with 7 bases that match TRBD1. V shed 2 bases, J shed 0 bases, and the junction held 16 bases outside the gene matches. CDR1 is SGHNT and CDR2 is YENEEA in the germline V gene. The CDR3 has 20 amino acids. The DNA of the CDR3 is TGTGCCAGCAGCTTACCGACCCAACCACGGGACAGATATAGCAATCAGCCCCAGCATTTT. It translates to CASSLPTQPRDRYSNQPQHF.

V gene TRBV6-5 combines with J gene TRBJ2-3, with D perhaps TRBD2 (6 bases). Trimming pared 6 bases from V and 1 base from J, leaving 14 bases between. Germline values: CDR1 MNHEY, CDR2 SVGAGI. The CDR3 runs 15 residues. DNA for the CDR3: TGTGCCAGCAGGGAGCGGGTCTACCGCACAGATACGCAGTATTTT. This sequence encodes CASRERVYRTDTQYF.

This chain uses TRBV5-8 with TRBJ2-7; tentatively, D is TRBD2 (5 bases). The germline gives CDR1 SGHTS, CDR2 YDEGEE. The CDR3 is 17 residues long. Trimming removed 3 bases at V and 2 bases at J, with 21 bases between. CDR3: CASSWPPERRLTYEQYF. The CDR3, as DNA: TGTGCCAGCAGCTGGCCCCCTGAGCGGAGATTAACCTACGAGCAGTACTTC.

V and J are TRBV10-3 and TRBJ1-3; D is unresolved. Germline CDR1 is ENHRY and CDR2 is SYGVKD. The CDR3 covers 15 residues. The V gene lost 2 bases and the J gene lost 0 bases, with 8 bases spanning the gap. CDR3: CAISENSPSGNTIYF. Written as DNA, the CDR3 is TGTGCCATCAGTGAGAACAGTCCCTCTGGAAACACCATATATTTT.

CDR3 sequence: CASSEAIRGRAGNTIYF. For the CDR3, the DNA is TGTGCCAGCAGTGAAGCGATAAGGGGACGCGCTGGAAACACCATATATTTT. The chain links TRBV6-1 to TRBJ1-3, with D possibly matching TRBD1 (5 bases). The CDR3 sequence is 17 residues long. Germline V gene data show CDR1 as MNHNS and CDR2 as SASEGT. V lost 0 bases and J lost 2, with 14 bases in between.